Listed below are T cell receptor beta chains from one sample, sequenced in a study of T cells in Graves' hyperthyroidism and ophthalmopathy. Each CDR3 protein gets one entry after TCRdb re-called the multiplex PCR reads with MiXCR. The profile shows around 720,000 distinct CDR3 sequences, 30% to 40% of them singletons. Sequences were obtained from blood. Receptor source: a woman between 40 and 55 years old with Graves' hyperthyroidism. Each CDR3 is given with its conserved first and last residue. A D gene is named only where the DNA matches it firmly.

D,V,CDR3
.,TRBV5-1,CASSHPEGETQYF
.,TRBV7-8,CASSLISQLNYGYTF
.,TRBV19,CASRGVMTDTQYF
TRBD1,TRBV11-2,CASGGQGCEKLFF
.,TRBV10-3,CAIGRLPTYEQYF
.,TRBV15,CATSSSRRYEQFF
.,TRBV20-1,CSARDSMTGIPEAFF
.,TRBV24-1,CATSDGSSYEQYF
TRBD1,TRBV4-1,CASNQRQQGVAEAFF
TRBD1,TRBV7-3,CASSVTGAGYGYTF
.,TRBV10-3,CAISDGYSGTGELFF
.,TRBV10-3,CAISETASSMGADTQYF
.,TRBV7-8,CASSWSYNYGYTF
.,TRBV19,CASREGRRLNYGYTF
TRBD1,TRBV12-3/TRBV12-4,CASGYRGGETQYF